This T cell receptor beta chain was documented in a study of regulatory T cells in long-lasting Graves disease. Time point indicated: newly diagnosed GD, antithyroid drugs for less than 3 months. Extracted PBMC RNA gave rise to the TCR library. The EDTA tubes were filled with 7.5 to 9 milliliters of drawn peripheral blood. Trimming stripped 1 base from V and 3 bases from J, with 16 bases between. This CDR3 has 15 amino acids. Germline CDR1 reads DFQATT; CDR2 reads SNEGSKA (reference sequence). Through Arm-PCR of CDR3 regions and iRepertoire HTBI primers, TCR beta libraries were built. TCRdb fed the multiplex PCR reads into MiXCR, producing one record per CDR3 protein. The repertoire holds roughly 360,000 distinct CDR3 sequences, with about an eighth as singletons. These data were also filed under a second study, of T cells in Graves' hyperthyroidism and ophthalmopathy. That work adds: Across 18 months, stable Graves' hyperthyroidism was marked by no progression to ophthalmopathy.

The receptor comes from a woman between 18 and 29 years old with Graves disease. Here the sequenced sample was peripheral blood mononuclear cells (PBMCs), taken at new diagnosis, from a patient treated with antithyroid drugs. The chain uses TRBV20-1 and TRBJ2-7; D remains ambiguous. The CDR3, as DNA: TGCAGTGCTAGAGGCGTCCCAGCCGGAAACTACGAGCAGTACTTC. As protein: CSARGVPAGNYEQYF.